The text below deals with one T cell receptor beta chain. What it recognizes is unknown. One end of the junction varies from germline; a read error may be responsible. Scientists made TCR beta libraries using quantitative 5'-RACE with molecular barcodes. Using its own MiXCR run on the 5' RACE reads, TCRdb lists one record per CDR3 protein. Of some 220,000 distinct CDR3 sequences detected, more than 5.5% appear once; the ten largest clones hold 13% to 15%. This sample is part of a study of CD8 T cells in ankylosing spondylitis. Findings of the study overall: Clones that were linked to disease were CD8+ and were relatively rare in peripheral blood. Among TCR beta sequences, a motif of under ten highly homologous variants appeared characteristic of ankylosing spondylitis blood. Reportedly, significant enrichment of disease-linked clones occurred in matched ankylosing spondylitis synovial fluid. Before this, some motif variants had been reported in reactive arthritis synovial fluid and blood.

Germline V gene data show CDR1 as SGHDN and CDR2 as FVKESK. This CDR3 is built from 15 residues. Sequencing was performed on blood, either unsorted or a sorted T cell fraction (not recorded which). The chain uses TRBV14 and TRBJ2-1, with D possibly being TRBD1 (5 bases). The sequence derives from a male donor with ankylosing spondylitis. The CDR3 sequence is CDSSQATVYYNEQFF. CDR3 coding DNA: TGTGACAGCAGCCAAGCGACAGTCTACTACAATGAGCAGTTCTTC.